This TCR beta chain was captured by sequencing in a study of cytomegalovirus exposure and HLA in healthy donors. Whole-study results and caveats: First-cohort TCR clusters were later found to tend to co-occur in the roughly 130 validation repertoires.

With respect to this clone: The target antigen is unknown.

The ends were cut back, 4 bases at V and 0 bases at J, with 17 bases in the middle. The germline gives CDR1 SGDLS, CDR2 YYNGEE. The CDR3 is 16 amino acids. The repertoire was sequenced with immunoSEQ multiplex PCR; TCRdb's copy has only in-frame clones and lacks some. The data hold some 90,000 clones, with 95% to 97% observed a single time. The sequencing input was PBMCs. The sequence derives from a young man in good health and CMV-seronegative. V gene TRBV9 combines with J gene TRBJ2-7, with D perhaps matching TRBD1 (5 bases). CDR3 DNA sequence: TGTGCCAGCAGCTCGGACACCGGGTCACTCTCCTACGAGCAGTACTTC. It translates to CASSSDTGSLSYEQYF.